These 18 T cell receptor beta chains were sequenced from one sample in a study of blood T cell repertoires in COVID-19. The table came from immunoSEQ multiplex PCR; TCRdb's copy has only in-frame clones and leaves some out. The data show over 150,000 clones, with about 80% seen just once and 6% to 8% held by the top ten. Sequencing was performed on peripheral blood. The receptors originated from a human donor with acute or convalescent COVID-19. The donor label of this sample is uncertain.

This clone was recorded once. V gene TRBV3-1 (or the pseudogene TRBV3-2) combines with J gene TRBJ1-2, with 7 bases identical to TRBD1. The germline CDR1 and CDR2 sequences are LGHDT and YNNKEL (reference sequence). The CDR3 covers 15 residues. The trim removed 1 base at V and 4 bases at J, leaving 6 bases unmatched. Written as DNA, the CDR3 is TGTGCCAGCAGCCAAGTGGGACAGCCCTTCTATGGCTACACCTTC. Encoded protein: CASSQVGQPFYGYTF.

The chain links TRBV5-1 to TRBJ2-1; TRBD2 aligns across 14 bases. Germline loops: CDR1 SGHRS, CDR2 YFSETQ. V shed 4 bases and J 8 bases; nucleotides not matched to a gene: 8. The CDR3 spans 16 residues. The CDR3 is CASSGTSGSGGDEQFF. In DNA form, the CDR3 reads TGCGCCAGCAGCGGGACTAGCGGGAGCGGAGGCGATGAGCAGTTCTTC.

The chain carries TRBV18 and TRBJ2-1, with TRBD2 identical over 11 bases. The CDR3 is 17 residues long. From germline, CDR1 is KGHSH and CDR2 LQKENI. The V gene end was trimmed by 5 bases and the J gene end by 1 base; junction bases not matched to a gene: 7. As DNA, the CDR3 is TGTGCCAGCTCATCCATGACTAGCGGGACGTCCTACAATGAGCAGTTCTTC. It translates to CASSSMTSGTSYNEQFF.

The chain is built from TRBV7-2 and TRBJ2-4, with TRBD1 matching over 9 bases. Trimming cost V 6 bases and J 6 bases; bases outside gene matches: 12. The CDR3 is made up of 16 amino acids. Germline values: CDR1 SGHTA, CDR2 FQGNSA. For the CDR3, the DNA is TGTGCCAGCAGTCCTGGCGGGACGGGACAGGGAAACATTCAGTACTTC. Translation gives CASSPGGTGQGNIQYF.

The chain employs TRBV6-6 and TRBJ2-7; TRBD2 matches at 10 bases. The CDR3 is 15 amino acids. Trimming removed 5 bases from V and 0 bases from J; junction bases left unmatched: 4. Per germline, CDR1 MNHNY and CDR2 SVGAGI (reference sequence). The CDR3 protein is CASSLPSGSSYEQYF. CDR3 in DNA: TGTGCCAGCAGTCTCCCTAGCGGGAGCTCCTACGAGCAGTACTTC.

The chain uses TRBV29-1 and TRBJ2-5; 10 bases are shared with TRBD1. This CDR3 spans 16 amino acids. Germline V gene sequence: CDR1 SQVTM, CDR2 ANQGSEA. Trimming at V came to 1 base and at J to 1 base, leaving 6 bases not matched to a gene. The CDR3 sequence: CSVEGADRGSQETQYF. Written as DNA, the CDR3 is TGCAGCGTTGAAGGGGCGGACAGGGGGTCCCAAGAGACCCAGTACTTC. The full variable domain, rest sourced from reference TRBV29-1 and TRBJ2-5, is SAVISQKPSRDICQRGTSLTIQCQVDSQVTMMFWYRQQPGQSLTLIATANQGSEATYESGFVIDKFPISRPNLTFSTLTVSNMSPEDSSIYLCSVEGADRGSQETQYFGPGTRLLVL.

The genes are TRBV19 and TRBJ1-2; a possible D gene is TRBD1 (5 bases). The CDR3 sequence is 15 residues long. V lost 3 bases to trimming and J lost 1 base, with 12 bases between them. The germline V gene has CDR1 LNHDA and CDR2 SQIVND (reference sequence). The CDR3 nucleotides are TGTGCCAGTAGTATCGGGGGGACTTATAACTATGGCTACACCTTC. As protein: CASSIGGTYNYGYTF.

The rearrangement links TRBV5-4 to TRBJ1-1; D perhaps matches TRBD1 (5 bases). This CDR3 is 13 amino acids long. V lost 4 bases to trimming and J lost 4 bases, with 11 bases between them. CDR1 and CDR2 (germline): SGHNT, YYREEE (reference sequence). The CDR3: CASSIQGFTEAFF. The CDR3 DNA follows: TGTGCCAGCAGCATCCAGGGATTCACTGAAGCTTTCTTT.

V and J are TRBV5-6 and TRBJ1-5; no clear D. V shed 0 bases and J shed 2 bases, with 9 bases lying between them. This CDR3 contains 15 residues. Germline V gene lookup returns CDR1 SGHDT and CDR2 YYEEEE. In DNA, the CDR3 is TGTGCCAGCAGCTTGGCGGGGAGTGGCAATCAGCCCCAGCATTTT. It encodes CASSLAGSGNQPQHF.

CDR3 in amino acids: CASSVVAGWSTEAFF. CDR3 DNA: TGTGCCAGCAGCGTAGTCGCAGGGTGGAGCACTGAAGCTTTCTTT. The V call is TRBV9, the J call TRBJ1-1; possible D gene TRBD1, 5 bases. V was pared by 0 bases and J by 4 bases, with 13 bases between. CDR1 is SGDLS and CDR2 is YYNGEE in the germline V gene. The CDR3 runs 15 residues.

The rearrangement joins TRBV6-6 to TRBJ1-1, with a tentative D call TRBD1 (6 bases). This CDR3 has 14 residues. The germline V gene encodes CDR1 MNHNY and CDR2 SVGAGI (reference sequence). Trimming stripped 6 bases from V and 4 bases from J, with 15 bases between. As DNA, the CDR3 is TGTGCCAGCAGCCCCGCGGGGGGCGGCACTGAAGCTTTCTTT. It encodes CASSPAGGGTEAFF.

This chain connects TRBV14 to TRBJ1-2; 7 nucleotides line up with TRBD1. Germline V lookup: CDR1 SGHDN, CDR2 FVKESK. V lost 1 base and J lost 7; bases outside the gene matches: 9. CDR3 length equals 15 residues. CDR3 DNA sequence: TGTGCCAGCAGCCAAGCATATGGCAGGGGGTTTGGCTACACCTTC. Its translation is CASSQAYGRGFGYTF.

The chain has TRBV18 and TRBJ1-2, with no clear D. CDR1 is KGHSH, CDR2 LQKENI, per germline. Deletions cut 3 bases from V and 3 bases from J, with 14 bases between. The CDR3 has 15 residues. The CDR3 spells CASSPTPRGDYGYTF. The CDR3 nucleotides are TGTGCCAGCTCACCCACCCCCCGAGGAGACTATGGCTACACCTTC.

The chain has TRBV30 and TRBJ1-5; 7 bases map to TRBD1. CDR1 GTSNPN and CDR2 SVGIG come from the germline V gene (reference sequence). The CDR3 runs 16 residues. V lost 1 base and J lost 6; bases outside the gene matches: 12. The CDR3 region is CAWSADPTGSGQPQHF. Here the CDR3 DNA reads TGTGCCTGGAGTGCCGACCCGACAGGGTCCGGTCAGCCCCAGCATTTT.

This chain connects TRBV6-6 to TRBJ2-3, with a weak D call TRBD2 (6 bases). The CDR3 extends over 16 amino acids. Between the trimmed V and J ends, which lost 2 bases and 5 bases, there was a span of 17 bases. Germline CDR1 MNHNY, CDR2 SVGAGI (reference sequence). The CDR3 DNA is TGTGCCAGCAGTTACGCCAGCGGGTCTTTCTTAGATACGCAGTATTTT. It encodes CASSYASGSFLDTQYF.

The chain couples TRBV5-4 to TRBJ2-3, with TRBD1 matching 9 bases. V was pared by 3 bases and J by 1 base, with 6 bases of the junction left unmatched. CDR1 is SGHNT, CDR2 YYREEE, per germline (reference sequence). The CDR3 spans 16 residues. The CDR3 DNA follows: TGTGCCAGCAGCTCTGGCCGGGACAGGGGCACAGATACGCAGTATTTT. Translated: CASSSGRDRGTDTQYF.

This chain connects TRBV25-1 to TRBJ2-3, with 9 bases matching TRBD2. Germline trimming cut 8 bases from V and 0 bases from J; bases unmatched to any gene: 3. The germline gives CDR1 MGHDK, CDR2 SYGVNS. The CDR3 extends over 14 amino acids. The DNA of the CDR3 is TGTGCCAGCGAGGCGGGAGGGAGCACAGATACGCAGTATTTT. It translates to CASEAGGSTDTQYF.

The chain has TRBV5-1 and TRBJ1-5; 7 nucleotides agree with TRBD1. CDR1 and CDR2 (germline): SGHRS, YFSETQ. J gave up 4 bases and V 4 bases, and 11 bases lay outside the gene matches. The CDR3 extends over 16 amino acids. CDR3: CASSLNPTGSNQPQHF. CDR3 nucleotide sequence: TGCGCCAGCAGCCTGAACCCGACAGGGAGTAATCAGCCCCAGCATTTT.